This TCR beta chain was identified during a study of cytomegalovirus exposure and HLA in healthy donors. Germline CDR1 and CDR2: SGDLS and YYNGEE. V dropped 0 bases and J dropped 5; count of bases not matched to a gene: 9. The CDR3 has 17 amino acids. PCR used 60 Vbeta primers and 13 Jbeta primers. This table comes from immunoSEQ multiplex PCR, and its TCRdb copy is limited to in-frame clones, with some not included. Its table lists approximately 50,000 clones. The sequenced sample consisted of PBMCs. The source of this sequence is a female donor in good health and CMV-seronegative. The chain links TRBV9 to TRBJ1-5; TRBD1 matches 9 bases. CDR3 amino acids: CASSVGLDRGSDQPQHF. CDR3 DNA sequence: TGTGCCAGCAGCGTAGGGCTCGACAGGGGGTCGGATCAGCCCCAGCATTTT.